This T cell receptor beta chain stems from a study of shared clonotypes between healthy human individuals. Each subset's genomic DNA was split evenly across several immunoSEQ plates. In the original workflow: ImmunoSEQ supplied junction-only sequences lacking quality scores, so filtering was different. Only in-frame clones appear in the TCRdb table, and some are missing; sequencing was by immunoSEQ multiplex PCR. That table furnishes V, J and clone size, whereas the DNA furnished D and trimming. In the table there are 470,000 or so clones, about 85% of which are singletons. Losses at the gene ends were 4 bases for V and 3 bases for J; bases not matched to a gene: 5. There are 14 residues in the CDR3. Germline V lookup: CDR1 SGDLS, CDR2 YYNGEE.

J is TRBJ1-2 and V is TRBV9; TRBD1 aligns across 8 bases. The sequence derives from a woman aged 40 to 50 in good health. Some clones in this sample may be carry-over from other donors' samples. Sequencing used PBMCs. CDR3 bases: TGTGCCAGCAGCTTTGGGACAGGATACTATGGCTACACCTTC. This sequence encodes CASSFGTGYYGYTF. Full variable domain (missing parts from reference TRBV9 and TRBJ1-2): DSGVTQTPKHLITATGQRVTLRCSPRSGDLSVYWYQQSLDQGLQFLIQYYNGEERAKGNILERFSAQQFPDLHSELNLSSLELGDSALYFCASSFGTGYYGYTFGSGTRLTVV.